Listed below are T cell receptor beta chains from one sample, sequenced in a study of long-term antiretroviral therapy in people with HIV. Sequencing used immunoSEQ multiplex PCR; TCRdb keeps in-frame clones, though not all of them. Found here are some 22,000 clones, over 80% of them singletons; the top ten hold roughly 3.9%. The sample consisted of unsorted PBMCs, taken 4 years after starting antiretroviral therapy. All receptors derive from a man between 18 and 29 years old with HIV. Both conserved end residues are part of each CDR3. The D gene is left open where the match is weak. The size field is filled for only some rows; it gives once, few, many or a size class.

V,D,size,J,length,DNA,CDR3
TRBV15,TRBD2,few,TRBJ2-3,15,TGTGCCACCAGCAGAGAGCGGGGGAGCACAGATACGCAGTATTTT,CATSRERGSTDTQYF
TRBV5-4,.,.,TRBJ1-1,18,TGTGCCAGCAGCTTGGTCGGGTTTCGGAAGGGGTCTTACACTGAAGCTTTCTTT,CASSLVGFRKGSYTEAFF
TRBV28,.,.,TRBJ1-1,12,TGTGCCAGCAGTTTCCCAGGGGTTGAGGCTTTCTTT,CASSFPGVEAFF
TRBV6-6,.,.,TRBJ1-1,15,TGTGCCAGCAGTTATGGGGGACGGGGGCGGACTGAAGCTTTCTTT,CASSYGGRGRTEAFF
TRBV5-4,.,.,TRBJ2-5,13,TGTGCCAGCAGCTTCAAGGGAGAAGAGACCCAGTACTTC,CASSFKGEETQYF
TRBV4-1,TRBD1,.,TRBJ1-3,15,TGCGCCAGCAGCCAAGAGGGACAGGGGAGAAACACCATATATTTT,CASSQEGQGRNTIYF
TRBV19,.,.,TRBJ1-1,15,TGTGCCAGTAGTATAGGCTCCGGGAAGAACACTGAAGCTTTCTTT,CASSIGSGKNTEAFF
TRBV9,TRBD2,.,TRBJ2-5,15,TGTGCCAGCAGCGACGGACTAGTCCCGGGGGAGACCCAGTACTTC,CASSDGLVPGETQYF
TRBV4-2,.,.,TRBJ1-2,15,TGTGCCAGCAGCCAAGATCCACAGGGCGACTATGGCTACACCTTC,CASSQDPQGDYGYTF
TRBV27,.,once,TRBJ1-1,13,TGTGCCAGCAGTTGGAGAAAGAACACTGAAGCTTTCTTT,CASSWRKNTEAFF
TRBV7-3,.,few,TRBJ2-2,13,TGTGCCAGCAGCACCCAAATGTCCGGGGAGCTGTTTTTT,CASSTQMSGELFF
TRBV19,.,.,TRBJ1-5,15,TGTGCCAGTAGTATCCAAATAGGGCTCAATCAGCCCCAGCATTTT,CASSIQIGLNQPQHF
TRBV4-2,TRBD1,once,TRBJ1-2,17,TGTGCCAGCAGCCCAGCCGTAGGGGGACAGGTCCACTATGGCTACACCTTC,CASSPAVGGQVHYGYTF
TRBV16,TRBD1,few,TRBJ1-5,14,TGTGCCAGCAGCCGGGACAGGGGCGATCAGCCCCAGCATTTT,CASSRDRGDQPQHF
TRBV28,.,.,TRBJ2-3,14,TGTGCCAGCTCGATCAGGGGTGGGTCAGATACGCAGTATTTT,CASSIRGGSDTQYF
TRBV6-1,.,.,TRBJ2-5,14,TGTGCCAGCAGCTCGGGACCGTACCAAGAGACCCAGTACTTC,CASSSGPYQETQYF
TRBV18,.,.,TRBJ1-5,16,TGTGCCAGCTCACCAATAACGCTGGATAGCAATCAGCCCCAGCATTTT,CASSPITLDSNQPQHF
TRBV30,TRBD2,.,TRBJ2-6,15,TGTGCCTGGAGTTCGGCGGGAGTTGGGGCCAACGTCCTGACTTTC,CAWSSAGVGANVLTF
TRBV6-1,TRBD1,.,TRBJ1-2,13,TGTGCCAGCATCGGGACAGCTAACTATGGCTACACCTTC,CASIGTANYGYTF
TRBV12-5,.,.,TRBJ1-1,13,TGTGCTAGTGGTTGGGGGTTTGGCACTGAAGCTTTCTTT,CASGWGFGTEAFF
TRBV7-3,.,.,TRBJ1-4,18,TGTGCCAGCAGCTTAGGTAGGAACCGGGTGGGCACTAATGAAAAACTGTTTTTT,CASSLGRNRVGTNEKLFF
TRBV27,.,once,TRBJ2-2,14,TGTGCCAGCAGTTTTAGCCAGAACACCGGGGAGCTGTTTTTT,CASSFSQNTGELFF
TRBV6-5,.,.,TRBJ2-3,13,TGTGCCAGCAGGTATCGCCGCACAGATACGCAGTATTTT,CASRYRRTDTQYF
TRBV11-1,.,.,TRBJ2-2,12,TGTGCCAGCAGCTCGCTCACCGGGGAGCTGTTTTTT,CASSSLTGELFF
TRBV29-1,TRBD1,once,TRBJ2-2,14,TGCAGCGCGGCAGGGACAGACAGACTCGGGGAGCTGTTTTTT,CSAAGTDRLGELFF
TRBV28,.,.,TRBJ1-6,15,TGTGCCAGCAGTAGGGGCGGGGGTAAGGGCTCACCCCTCCACTTT,CASSRGGGKGSPLHF
TRBV15,.,once,TRBJ1-4,15,TGTGCCACCGGACGGGACCCCTCAACTAATGAAAAACTGTTTTTT,CATGRDPSTNEKLFF
TRBV5-6,TRBD1,.,TRBJ1-2,19,TGTGCCAGCAGCTTGACGACAGGGGGCACGTTCGGGGAATACTATGGCTACACCTTC,CASSLTTGGTFGEYYGYTF
TRBV7-9,.,.,TRBJ2-5,13,TGTGCCAGCACCCGCCGGGGCCAAGAGACCCAGTACTTC,CASTRRGQETQYF
TRBV4-1,.,once,TRBJ1-6,13,TGCGCCAGCGCCAGACTGAGAAATTCACCCCTCCACTTT,CASARLRNSPLHF
TRBV30,.,.,TRBJ1-5,14,TGTGCCTGGAGTGATTACGGGGCGGATGAGCCCCAGCATTTT,CAWSDYGADEPQHF
TRBV18,TRBD1,once,TRBJ2-3,15,TGTGCCAGCTCACCCGGGACAGGGAGCACAGATACGCAGTATTTT,CASSPGTGSTDTQYF
TRBV28,.,.,TRBJ2-5,15,TGTGCCAGCAGTCTACATAAAGGGCCCCAAGAGACCCAGTACTTC,CASSLHKGPQETQYF
TRBV28,.,.,TRBJ1-3,15,TGTGCCAGCAGTTCCCGACGCACGGCTGGAAACACCATATATTTT,CASSSRRTAGNTIYF
TRBV30,.,.,TRBJ1-2,13,TGTGCCTGGAGTCCGACAGAGGCTCGCGGCTACACCTTC,CAWSPTEARGYTF
TRBV29-1,TRBD1,.,TRBJ1-2,13,TGCAGCTTCCGGACAGGGGAATTTAATGGCTACACCTTC,CSFRTGEFNGYTF
TRBV5-4,TRBD2,.,TRBJ2-3,14,TGTGCCAGCAGCTTTAGCGGGGGGGAAGATACGCAGTATTTT,CASSFSGGEDTQYF
TRBV23-1,.,.,TRBJ2-1,14,TGCGCCAGCAGTCAATCTTGTCGTAGGCATGAGCAGTTCTTC,CASSQSCRRHEQFF
TRBV29-1,.,once,TRBJ2-3,15,TGCAGCGTTGTAATTGGGCTCACCGGGACAGATACGCAGTATTTT,CSVVIGLTGTDTQYF
TRBV5-5,.,.,TRBJ1-2,13,TGTGCCAGCAGCTTGGGGACCAACTATGGCTACACCTTC,CASSLGTNYGYTF
TRBV18,.,.,TRBJ2-1,15,TGTGCCAGCTCACCCCTTGGATCCAAGGGGAATGAGCAGTTCTTC,CASSPLGSKGNEQFF
TRBV6-1,.,once,TRBJ1-3,16,TGTGCCAGCAGTGAAGGTACGGGCCACTCTGGAAACACCATATATTTT,CASSEGTGHSGNTIYF
TRBV7-2,TRBD1,.,TRBJ1-4,14,TGTGCCAGCAGCCAGACAGGGCGAGATGAAAAACTGTTTTTT,CASSQTGRDEKLFF
TRBV5-4,TRBD2,.,TRBJ2-5,18,TGTGCCAGCAGCTTGCCGGGGGCGGGGGGTACGGAAAAAGAGACCCAGTACTTC,CASSLPGAGGTEKETQYF
TRBV2,TRBD1,.,TRBJ1-2,14,TGTGCCAGCACCCAACAGGGGGCACTGCGGGGCTACACCTTC,CASTQQGALRGYTF
TRBV29-1,TRBD1,.,TRBJ2-5,14,TGCAGCTGCGATCGGACAGGGATTAAGAAGACCCAGTACTTC,CSCDRTGIKKTQYF
TRBV5-1,.,.,TRBJ2-5,14,TGCGCCACCCGAGGAGGGGTCCCCTCAGAGACCCAGTACTTC,CATRGGVPSETQYF
TRBV6-1,.,.,TRBJ1-1,14,TGTGCCAGCAGTGAAGCTGGAATCAGTACTGAAGCTTTCTTT,CASSEAGISTEAFF